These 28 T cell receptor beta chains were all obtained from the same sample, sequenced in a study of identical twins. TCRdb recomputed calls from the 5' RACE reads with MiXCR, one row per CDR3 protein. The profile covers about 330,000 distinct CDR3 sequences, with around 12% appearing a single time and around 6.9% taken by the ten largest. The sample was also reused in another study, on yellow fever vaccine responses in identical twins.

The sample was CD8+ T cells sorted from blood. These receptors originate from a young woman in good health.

CDR3 DNA sequence: TGCAGTGCTAGAGATGCTGGCTCAGGGATCGACGAGCAGTACTTC. This gives the protein CSARDAGSGIDEQYF. The V gene is TRBV20-1, the J gene TRBJ2-7; the D gene is possibly TRBD1 (5 bases). This CDR3 contains 15 residues. The germline CDR1 and CDR2 sequences are DFQATT and SNEGSKA (reference sequence). V was cut by 0 bases and J by 5 bases, with 17 bases left in between.

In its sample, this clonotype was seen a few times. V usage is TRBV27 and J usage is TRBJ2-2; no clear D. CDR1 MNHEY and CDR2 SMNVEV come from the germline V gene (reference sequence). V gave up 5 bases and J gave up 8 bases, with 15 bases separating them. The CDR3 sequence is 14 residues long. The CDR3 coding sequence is TGTGCCAGCAGTACCTCCCACTACTCGGGGGAGCTGTTTTTT. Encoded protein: CASSTSHYSGELFF.

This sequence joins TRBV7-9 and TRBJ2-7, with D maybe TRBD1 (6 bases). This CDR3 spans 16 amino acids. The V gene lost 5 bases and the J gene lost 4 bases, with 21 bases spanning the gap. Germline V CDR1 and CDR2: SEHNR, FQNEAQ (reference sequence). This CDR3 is CASSILTRDNGYEQYF. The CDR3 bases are TGTGCCAGCAGCATATTAACCAGGGACAATGGGTACGAGCAGTACTTC.

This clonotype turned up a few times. Here the CDR3 reads CASSLAGFNQPQHF. In nucleotides, the CDR3 is TGTGCCAGCAGTTTAGCTGGGTTCAATCAGCCCCAGCATTTT. The chain carries TRBV27 and TRBJ1-5; no clear D gene. Between the trimmed V and J ends, which lost 2 bases and 3 bases, there was a span of 8 bases. The CDR3 sequence is 14 residues long. Germline CDR1 MNHEY, CDR2 SMNVEV (reference sequence).

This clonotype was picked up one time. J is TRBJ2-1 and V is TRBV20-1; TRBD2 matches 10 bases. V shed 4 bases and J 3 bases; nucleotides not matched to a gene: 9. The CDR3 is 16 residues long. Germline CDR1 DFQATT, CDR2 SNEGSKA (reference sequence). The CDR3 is CSAIPQRLAGYNEQFF. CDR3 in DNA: TGCAGTGCTATACCCCAACGACTAGCGGGCTACAATGAGCAGTTCTTC.

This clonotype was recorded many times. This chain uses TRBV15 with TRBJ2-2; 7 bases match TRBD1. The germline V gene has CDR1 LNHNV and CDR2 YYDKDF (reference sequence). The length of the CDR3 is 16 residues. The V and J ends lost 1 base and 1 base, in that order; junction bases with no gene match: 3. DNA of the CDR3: TGTGCCACCAGCAGAGGTGGGACAGAGAACACCGGGGAGCTGTTTTTT. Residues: CATSRGGTENTGELFF.

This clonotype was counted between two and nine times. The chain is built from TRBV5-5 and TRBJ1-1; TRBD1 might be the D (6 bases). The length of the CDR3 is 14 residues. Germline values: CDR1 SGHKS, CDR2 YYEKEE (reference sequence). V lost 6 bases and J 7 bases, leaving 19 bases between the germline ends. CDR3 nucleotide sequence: TGTGCCAGCATCGATACAGGGTCTGCTGGTGAAGCTTTCTTT. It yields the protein CASIDTGSAGEAFF. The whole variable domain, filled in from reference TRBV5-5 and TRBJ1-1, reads DAGVTQSPTHLIKTRGQQVTLRCSPISGHKSVSWYQQVLGQGPQFIFQYYEKEERGRGNFPDRFSARQFPNYSSELNVNALLLGDSALYLCASIDTGSAGEAFFGQGTRLTVV.

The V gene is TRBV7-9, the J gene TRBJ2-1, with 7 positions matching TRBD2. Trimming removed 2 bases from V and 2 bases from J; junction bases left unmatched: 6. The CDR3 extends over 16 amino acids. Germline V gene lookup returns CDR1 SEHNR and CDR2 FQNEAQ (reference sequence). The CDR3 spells CASSLPTGLAYNEQFF. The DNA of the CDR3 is TGTGCCAGCAGCTTACCCACCGGACTAGCCTACAATGAGCAGTTCTTC. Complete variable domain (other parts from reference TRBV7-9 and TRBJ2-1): DTGVSQNPRHKITKRGQNVTFRCDPISEHNRLYWYRQTLGQGPEFLTYFQNEAQLEKSRLLSDRFSAERPKGSFSTLEIQRTEQGDSAMYLCASSLPTGLAYNEQFFGPGTRLTVL.

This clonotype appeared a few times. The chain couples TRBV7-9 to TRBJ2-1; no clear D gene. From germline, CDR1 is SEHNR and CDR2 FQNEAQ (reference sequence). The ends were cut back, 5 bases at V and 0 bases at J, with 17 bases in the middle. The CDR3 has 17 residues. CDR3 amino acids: CASSPTGDRSSYNEQFF. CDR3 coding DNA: TGTGCCAGCAGCCCCACCGGCGATAGGAGCTCCTACAATGAGCAGTTCTTC. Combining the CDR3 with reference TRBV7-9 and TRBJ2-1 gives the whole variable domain DTGVSQNPRHKITKRGQNVTFRCDPISEHNRLYWYRQTLGQGPEFLTYFQNEAQLEKSRLLSDRFSAERPKGSFSTLEIQRTEQGDSAMYLCASSPTGDRSSYNEQFFGPGTRLTVL.

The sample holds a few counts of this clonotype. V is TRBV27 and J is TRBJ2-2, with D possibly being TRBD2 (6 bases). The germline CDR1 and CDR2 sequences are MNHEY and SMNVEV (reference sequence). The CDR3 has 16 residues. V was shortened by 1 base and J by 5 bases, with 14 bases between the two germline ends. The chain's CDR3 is CASSLLSGERTGELFF. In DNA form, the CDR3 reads TGTGCCAGCAGTTTATTGTCGGGAGAACGGACCGGGGAGCTGTTTTTT.

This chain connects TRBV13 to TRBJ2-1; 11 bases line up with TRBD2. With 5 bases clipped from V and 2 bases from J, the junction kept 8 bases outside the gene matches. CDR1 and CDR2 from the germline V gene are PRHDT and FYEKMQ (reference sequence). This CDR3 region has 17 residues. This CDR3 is CASSPELAGGAYNEQFF. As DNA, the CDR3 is TGTGCCAGCAGCCCAGAGTTAGCGGGAGGGGCCTACAATGAGCAGTTCTTC.

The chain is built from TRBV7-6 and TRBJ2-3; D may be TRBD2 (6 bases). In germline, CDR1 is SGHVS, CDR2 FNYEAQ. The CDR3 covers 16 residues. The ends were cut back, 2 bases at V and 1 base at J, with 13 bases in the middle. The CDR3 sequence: CASSLRTGRGTDTQYF. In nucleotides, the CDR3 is TGTGCCAGCAGCTTAAGGACCGGGAGAGGCACAGATACGCAGTATTTT.

Here the CDR3 reads CASLSSQASSGNTIYF. Here the CDR3 DNA reads TGTGCCAGCCTCTCCTCCCAGGCCAGCTCTGGAAACACCATATATTTT. This rearrangement joins TRBV2 to TRBJ1-3; the D is unclear. Germline V gene data show CDR1 as SNHLY and CDR2 as FYNNEI. The CDR3 spans 16 residues. The V end lost 8 bases, the J end lost 0 bases, and 17 bases lay between the germline ends.

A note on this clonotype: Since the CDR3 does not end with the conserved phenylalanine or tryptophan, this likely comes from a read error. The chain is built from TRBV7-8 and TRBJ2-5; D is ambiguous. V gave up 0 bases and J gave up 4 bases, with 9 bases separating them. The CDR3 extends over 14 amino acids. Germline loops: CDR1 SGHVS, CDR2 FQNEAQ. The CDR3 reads CASSLALSPETQYL. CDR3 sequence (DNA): TGTGCCAGCAGCTTAGCGCTTAGCCCAGAGACCCAGTACCTC.

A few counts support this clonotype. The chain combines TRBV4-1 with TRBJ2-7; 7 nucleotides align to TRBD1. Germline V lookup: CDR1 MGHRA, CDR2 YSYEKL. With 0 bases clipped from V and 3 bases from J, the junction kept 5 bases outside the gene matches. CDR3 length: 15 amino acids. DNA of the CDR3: TGCGCCAGCAGCCAAGAAGGACAGGCCAACTACGAGCAGTACTTC. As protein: CASSQEGQANYEQYF.

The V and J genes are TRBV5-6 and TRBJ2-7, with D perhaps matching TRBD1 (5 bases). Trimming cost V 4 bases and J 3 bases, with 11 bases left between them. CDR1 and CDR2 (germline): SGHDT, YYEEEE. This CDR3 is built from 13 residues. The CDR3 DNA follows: TGTGCCAGCAGCCCAGGGATAGTCTACGAGCAGTACTTC. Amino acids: CASSPGIVYEQYF.

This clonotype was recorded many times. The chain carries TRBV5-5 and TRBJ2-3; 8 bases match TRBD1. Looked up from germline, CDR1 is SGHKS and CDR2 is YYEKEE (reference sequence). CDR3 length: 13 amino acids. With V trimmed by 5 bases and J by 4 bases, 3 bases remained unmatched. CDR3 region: CASSTGGADTQYF. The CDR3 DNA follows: TGTGCCAGCAGTACAGGGGGAGCAGATACGCAGTATTTT.

The CDR3, as DNA: TGTGCCATCAGTGAGGACCCCGCGTCCCTTGCTTCCAAAAACATTCAGTACTTC. Protein: CAISEDPASLASKNIQYF. The chain couples TRBV10-3 to TRBJ2-4; D remains unclear. Germline-derived CDR1 and CDR2 are ENHRY and SYGVKD. V was shortened by 2 bases and J by 2 bases, with 19 bases between the two germline ends. The CDR3 spans 18 residues.

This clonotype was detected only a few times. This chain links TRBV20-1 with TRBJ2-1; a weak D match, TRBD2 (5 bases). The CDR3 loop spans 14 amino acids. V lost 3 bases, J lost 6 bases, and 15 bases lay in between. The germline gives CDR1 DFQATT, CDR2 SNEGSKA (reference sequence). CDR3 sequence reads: CSASPAGRGNEQFF. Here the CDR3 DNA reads TGCAGTGCTAGTCCCGCGGGTAGAGGCAATGAGCAGTTCTTC.

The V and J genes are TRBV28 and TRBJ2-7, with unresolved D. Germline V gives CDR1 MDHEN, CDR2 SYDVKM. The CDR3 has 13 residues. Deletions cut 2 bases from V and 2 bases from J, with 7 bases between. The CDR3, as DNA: TGTGCCAGCAGTTTAACCCGGACCTACGAGCAGTACTTC. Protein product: CASSLTRTYEQYF.

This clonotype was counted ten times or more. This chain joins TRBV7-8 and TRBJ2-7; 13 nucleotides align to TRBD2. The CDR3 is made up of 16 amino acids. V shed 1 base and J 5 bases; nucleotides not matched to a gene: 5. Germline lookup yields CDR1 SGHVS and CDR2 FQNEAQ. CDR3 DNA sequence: TGTGCCAGCAGCTTAGAGGGGGGACTAGCGGGAAACGAGCAGTACTTC. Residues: CASSLEGGLAGNEQYF.

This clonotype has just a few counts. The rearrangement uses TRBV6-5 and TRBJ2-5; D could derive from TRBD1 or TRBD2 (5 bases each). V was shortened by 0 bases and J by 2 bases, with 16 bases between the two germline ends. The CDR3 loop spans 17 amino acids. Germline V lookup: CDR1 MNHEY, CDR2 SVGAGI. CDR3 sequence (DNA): TGTGCCAGCAGTTACTCTGTCGTAGCCGGGGCACAAGAGACCCAGTACTTC. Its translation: CASSYSVVAGAQETQYF.

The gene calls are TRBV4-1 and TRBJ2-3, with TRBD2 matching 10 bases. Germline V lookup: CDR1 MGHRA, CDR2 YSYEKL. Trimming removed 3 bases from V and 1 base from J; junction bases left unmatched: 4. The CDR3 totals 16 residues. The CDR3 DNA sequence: TGCGCCAGCAGCCATCGGCTAGCGGGGGGCACAGATACGCAGTATTTT. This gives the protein CASSHRLAGGTDTQYF.

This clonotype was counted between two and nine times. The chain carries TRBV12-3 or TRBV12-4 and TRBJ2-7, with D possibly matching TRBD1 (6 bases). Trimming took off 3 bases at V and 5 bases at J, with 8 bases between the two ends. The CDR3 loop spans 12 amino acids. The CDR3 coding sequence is TGTGCCAGCAGTTTTGGGGGCGACGAGCAGTACGTC. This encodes CASSFGGDEQYV.

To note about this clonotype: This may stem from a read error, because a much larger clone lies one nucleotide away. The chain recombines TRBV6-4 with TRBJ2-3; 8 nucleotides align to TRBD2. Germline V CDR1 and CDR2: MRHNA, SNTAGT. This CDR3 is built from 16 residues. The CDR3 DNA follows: TGTCCCAGCAGTGACTCCCTGACTAGCGTAACAGATACGCAGTATTTT. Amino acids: CPSSDSLTSVTDTQYF.

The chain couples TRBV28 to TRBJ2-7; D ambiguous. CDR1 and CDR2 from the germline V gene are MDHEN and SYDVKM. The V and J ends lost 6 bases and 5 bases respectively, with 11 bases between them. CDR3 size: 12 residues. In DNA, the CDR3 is TGTGCCAGCAGAACTCCGCCCCACGAGCAGTACTTC. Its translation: CASRTPPHEQYF. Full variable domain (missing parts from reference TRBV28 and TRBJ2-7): DVKVTQSSRYLVKRTGEKVFLECVQDMDHENMFWYRQDPGLGLRLIYFSYDVKMKEKGDIPEGYSVSREKKERFSLILESASTNQTSMYLCASRTPPHEQYFGPGTRLTVT.

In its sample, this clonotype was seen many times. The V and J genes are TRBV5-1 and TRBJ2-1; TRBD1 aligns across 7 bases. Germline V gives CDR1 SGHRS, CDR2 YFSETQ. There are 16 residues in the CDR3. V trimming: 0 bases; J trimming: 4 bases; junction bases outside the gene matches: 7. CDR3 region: CASSLEATGYYNEQFF. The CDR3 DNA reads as TGCGCCAGCAGCTTGGAAGCGACAGGGTATTACAATGAGCAGTTCTTC.

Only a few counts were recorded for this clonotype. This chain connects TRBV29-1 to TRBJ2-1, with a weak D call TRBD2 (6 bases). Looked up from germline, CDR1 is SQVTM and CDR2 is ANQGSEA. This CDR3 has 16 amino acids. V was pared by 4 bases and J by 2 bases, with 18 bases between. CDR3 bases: TGCAGCGTTGTCAAGAGTGGGGAGGTCACCTACAATGAGCAGTTCTTC. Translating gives CSVVKSGEVTYNEQFF.